This TCR beta chain stems from a study of Graves' ophthalmopathy and Graves' hyperthyroidism. This clonotype was seen ten or more times. Beta-chain TCR CDR3 regions were amplified from RNA transcripts. RT-PCR with HTBI primers came first, then second-round multiplex PCR. Each CDR3 protein is one row after TCRdb ran MiXCR on the multiplex PCR reads. The sample has about 380,000 distinct CDR3 sequences; about 16% are singletons. Calling hyperthyroidism stable required that no ophthalmopathy show up within 18 months of follow-up. Patients in the hyperthyroidism group, adults aged 18 to 65, were newly diagnosed, under 2 months' duration. As diagnostic evidence, clinical symptoms, serum thyroxine, TRAb, thyroid ultrasound and orbital computed tomography were relied upon. Per the germline V gene, CDR1 is LGHNT and CDR2 is FRNRAP. With 2 bases removed from V and 1 base from J, the gap between germline ends came to 6 bases. This CDR3 is built from 14 residues.

The source of this sequence is a woman between 18 and 30 years old with stable Graves' hyperthyroidism. The sequenced material came from peripheral blood. The chain has TRBV12-5 and TRBJ1-5; D is ambiguous. The CDR3 DNA follows: TGTGCTAGTGGTTTGAAGGCCAGCAATCAGCCCCAGCATTTT. It specifies CASGLKASNQPQHF.